This entry is about one T cell receptor beta chain. No antigen is known for it. This sample includes further DNA sequences coding for the same CDR3. The donors, all of them Caucasian adults, lived in Nashville, Tennessee. The investigators split CD4+ cells into a CD45RA+ naive subset and a CD45RA-negative memory subset. CDR1 is SNHLY, CDR2 FYNNEI, per germline. Trimming left V 5 bases short and J 2 bases short, with 10 bases between. The CDR3 runs to 13 residues. The authors distributed each subset's genomic DNA evenly over several immunoSEQ plates. Sequenced by immunoSEQ multiplex PCR; TCRdb stores in-frame clones only, minus some. The sample yields just over 2,000,000 clones, roughly 94% seen once. This sample was included in a study of shared clonotypes between healthy human individuals. General observations from the study: Shared clonotypes: about 5.3% naive CD4, about 3.5% naive CD8, about 2.2% memory CD4, 0.4% to 0.45% memory CD8.

The rearrangement joins TRBV2 to TRBJ2-7; no clear D gene. The source of this sequence is a man younger than 30 in good health. Sample: naive CD4+ T cells sorted from blood. Subset: CD45RA+ positively selected. CDR3 DNA sequence: TGTGCCAGCAGTCGACAAGGCCCCTACGAGCAGTACTTC. Amino acid sequence: CASSRQGPYEQYF.